The 3 T cell receptor beta chains presented below share a single source sample, sequenced in a study of T-cell reconstitution after alpha-beta-depleted transplantation in children. Preparing the TCRbeta library involved the use of unique molecular identifiers. Each CDR3 protein is one row after TCRdb ran MiXCR on the PCR reads. The sample contains 500,000 to 600,000 distinct CDR3 sequences, 25% to 30% of which appear only once. Specimen: PBMCs, collected before TCRalphabeta/CD19-depleted stem cell transplant. Receptors were obtained from a boy younger than two with Wiskott-Aldrich syndrome, due to receive a stem cell transplant.

This clonotype was seen only a few times. This chain connects TRBV4-1 to TRBJ2-7; tentatively, D is TRBD2 (5 bases). Germline CDR1 MGHRA, CDR2 YSYEKL. This CDR3 comprises 15 residues. V dropped 0 bases and J dropped 2 bases, with 11 bases sitting between them. The CDR3 spells CASSQEEVSTYEQYF. The CDR3 bases are TGCGCCAGCAGCCAAGAGGAGGTCTCCACCTACGAGCAGTACTTC.

This clonotype was detected many times. Its ends do not fully match the called genes, so a read error is possible. This chain joins TRBV5-1 and TRBJ2-3; unclear D gene. The CDR3 covers 15 residues. Germline CDR1 and CDR2: SGHRS and YFSETQ. The CDR3 DNA reads as TGTGCCAGCAGCTTAGCCCAAGGTGGCACAGATACGCAGTATTTT. This translates into CASSLAQGGTDTQYF.

This chain joins TRBV24-1 and TRBJ2-7, with TRBD1 identical over 10 bases. The CDR3 has 15 amino acids. Germline-derived CDR1 and CDR2 are KGHDR and SFDVKD. The trim removed 3 bases at V and 3 bases at J, leaving 4 bases unmatched. The CDR3 protein is CATSDQGQGFYEQYF. In nucleotides, the CDR3 is TGTGCCACCAGTGATCAGGGACAGGGGTTCTACGAGCAGTACTTC.